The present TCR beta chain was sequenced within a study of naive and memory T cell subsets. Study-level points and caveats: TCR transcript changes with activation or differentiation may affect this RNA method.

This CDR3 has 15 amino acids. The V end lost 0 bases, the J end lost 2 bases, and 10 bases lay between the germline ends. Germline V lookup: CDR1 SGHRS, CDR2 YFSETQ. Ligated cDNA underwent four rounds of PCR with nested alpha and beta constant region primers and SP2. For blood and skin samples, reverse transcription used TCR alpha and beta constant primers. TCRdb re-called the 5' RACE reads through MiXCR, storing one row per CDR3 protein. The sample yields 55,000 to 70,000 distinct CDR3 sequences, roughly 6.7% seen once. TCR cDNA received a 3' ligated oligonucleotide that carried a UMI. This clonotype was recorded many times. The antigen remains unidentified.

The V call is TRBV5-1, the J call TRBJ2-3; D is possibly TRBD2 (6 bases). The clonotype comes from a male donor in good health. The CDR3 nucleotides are TGCGCCAGCAGCTTGGCCGGGACTTACACAGATACGCAGTATTTT. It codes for CASSLAGTYTDTQYF.